This T cell receptor (beta chain) was captured in a study of blood T cell repertoires in COVID-19. About the study: PBMCs, B-cell-depleted T cells, or T cells were the source of the cDNA or gDNA that made up the material.

Seattle enrolled patients during active infection and tracked them longitudinally. Profiled with immunoSEQ multiplex PCR; TCRdb holds only in-frame clones, not every one. The table lists over 450,000 clones, 85% to 90% of them singletons, with under 8.5% in the top ten. The CDR3 loop spans 13 amino acids. The ends were cut back, 7 bases at V and 3 bases at J, with 12 bases in the middle. The germline gives CDR1 ENHRY, CDR2 SYGVKD. The J gene is TRBJ1-2, the V gene TRBV10-3; D unresolved. The sample consisted of peripheral blood. This TCR was sampled from a woman in her 50s with COVID-19, enrolled during active disease. CDR3 sequence reads: CAITPRDDYGYTF. CDR3 coding DNA: TGTGCCATCACACCGAGGGATGACTATGGCTACACCTTC.